A single sample gave rise to the 6 T cell receptor beta chains below, sequenced in a study of cytomegalovirus exposure and HLA in healthy donors. PCR primers comprised 60 Vbeta and 13 Jbeta primers. Here immunoSEQ multiplex PCR was the method, and the copy in TCRdb shows in-frame clones only, minus some. The sample lists 140,000 to 150,000 clones, about 70% occurring once. Source material: PBMCs. The origin of the receptors is a man aged 55 to 70 in good health and CMV-seronegative.

This clone turned up a few times. The gene calls are TRBV28 and TRBJ1-1, with D hard to call. V was trimmed by 3 bases and J by 3 bases, leaving 14 bases between them. The germline gives CDR1 MDHEN, CDR2 SYDVKM. The CDR3 runs 15 residues. This CDR3 reads CASSFQIPRDTEAFF. CDR3 nucleotides: TGTGCCAGCAGTTTCCAGATCCCACGGGACACTGAAGCTTTCTTT.

The chain carries TRBV19 and TRBJ2-7; 8 bases map to TRBD1. Germline V lookup: CDR1 LNHDA, CDR2 SQIVND (reference sequence). V dropped 5 bases and J dropped 8; count of bases not matched to a gene: 8. This CDR3 is built from 13 residues. The CDR3 bases are TGTGCCAGTAGTGCAGTCGGACAGGGAAAGCAGTACTTC. The encoded protein is CASSAVGQGKQYF.

V gene TRBV6-1 combines with J gene TRBJ2-3; TRBD1 matches at 7 bases. CDR3 length equals 13 residues. Germline CDR1 MNHNS, CDR2 SASEGT. Germline trimming cut 7 bases from V and 6 bases from J; bases unmatched to any gene: 7. The CDR3 nucleotides read TGTGCCAGCAAGGACAGGTTCCCCGATACGCAGTATTTT. As protein: CASKDRFPDTQYF.

V gene TRBV5-4 combines with J gene TRBJ2-6; tentatively, D is TRBD1 (6 bases). The CDR3 runs 16 residues. V lost 0 bases and J 6 bases, leaving 13 bases between the germline ends. In germline, CDR1 is SGHNT, CDR2 YYREEE (reference sequence). The CDR3 loop is CASSLGGPDQANVLTF. CDR3 bases: TGTGCCAGCAGCTTGGGGGGGCCTGATCAGGCCAACGTCCTGACTTTC.

J is TRBJ2-1 and V is TRBV2, with D possibly being TRBD1 (6 bases). The CDR3 consists of 13 residues. Per the germline V gene, CDR1 is SNHLY and CDR2 is FYNNEI. Trimming stripped 2 bases from V and 7 bases from J, with 9 bases between. CDR3 protein: CASSEQGMNEQFF. Written as DNA, the CDR3 is TGTGCCAGCAGTGAACAGGGGATGAATGAGCAGTTCTTC.

This rearrangement joins TRBV7-7 to TRBJ2-2; the D gene is possibly TRBD2 (6 bases). The CDR3 consists of 17 residues. CDR1 SSHAT and CDR2 FNYEAQ come from the germline V gene (reference sequence). V gave up 4 bases and J gave up 8 bases, with 23 bases separating them. This chain's CDR3 is CASSSQAAGLTPGELFF. In nucleotides, the CDR3 is TGTGCCAGCAGCTCCCAAGCGGCGGGGTTAACACCGGGGGAGCTGTTTTTT.